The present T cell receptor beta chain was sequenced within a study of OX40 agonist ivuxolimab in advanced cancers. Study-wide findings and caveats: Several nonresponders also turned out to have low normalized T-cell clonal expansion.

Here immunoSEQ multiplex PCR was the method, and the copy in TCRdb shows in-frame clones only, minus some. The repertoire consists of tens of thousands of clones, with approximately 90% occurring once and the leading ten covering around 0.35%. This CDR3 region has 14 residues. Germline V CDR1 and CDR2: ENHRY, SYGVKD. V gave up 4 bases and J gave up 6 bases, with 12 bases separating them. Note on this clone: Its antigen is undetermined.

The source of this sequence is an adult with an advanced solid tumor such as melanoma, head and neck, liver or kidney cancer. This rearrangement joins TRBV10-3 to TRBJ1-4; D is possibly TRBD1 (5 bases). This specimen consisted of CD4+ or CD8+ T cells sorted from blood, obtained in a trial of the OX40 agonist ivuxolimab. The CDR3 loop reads CAISGSGADEKLFF. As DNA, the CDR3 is TGTGCCATCAGTGGGTCTGGGGCTGATGAAAAACTGTTTTTT.